This T cell receptor beta chain was found in a study of CD8+CD57+ T cells in acquired aplastic anemia. Overall study results and limits: Between the patient and control groups, CD8+ Simpson's diversity did not differ significantly.

Genomic DNA acted as the template from which TCR beta VDJ combination and CDR3 sequence profiling were carried out. TCRdb independently ran MiXCR on the reads; one entry per CDR3 protein. This table holds about 420,000 distinct CDR3 sequences, roughly 64% found once. Germline V gene lookup returns CDR1 DFQATT and CDR2 SNEGSKA (reference sequence). The V end lost 0 bases, the J end lost 5 bases, and 13 bases lay between the germline ends. The CDR3 contains 14 residues. This clonotype came up many times. Its antigen is not identified. The V call is TRBV20-1, the J call TRBJ2-5; possible D gene TRBD2, 6 bases. Specimen: sorted CD4+, CD8+, or CD8+CD57+ T cells (not recorded which) from PBMCs. This TCR came from a human donor in good health, serving as a control. The CDR3 sequence: CSARDRGLGETQYF. The CDR3, as DNA: TGCAGTGCTAGAGATCGGGGGTTAGGCGAGACCCAGTACTTC.